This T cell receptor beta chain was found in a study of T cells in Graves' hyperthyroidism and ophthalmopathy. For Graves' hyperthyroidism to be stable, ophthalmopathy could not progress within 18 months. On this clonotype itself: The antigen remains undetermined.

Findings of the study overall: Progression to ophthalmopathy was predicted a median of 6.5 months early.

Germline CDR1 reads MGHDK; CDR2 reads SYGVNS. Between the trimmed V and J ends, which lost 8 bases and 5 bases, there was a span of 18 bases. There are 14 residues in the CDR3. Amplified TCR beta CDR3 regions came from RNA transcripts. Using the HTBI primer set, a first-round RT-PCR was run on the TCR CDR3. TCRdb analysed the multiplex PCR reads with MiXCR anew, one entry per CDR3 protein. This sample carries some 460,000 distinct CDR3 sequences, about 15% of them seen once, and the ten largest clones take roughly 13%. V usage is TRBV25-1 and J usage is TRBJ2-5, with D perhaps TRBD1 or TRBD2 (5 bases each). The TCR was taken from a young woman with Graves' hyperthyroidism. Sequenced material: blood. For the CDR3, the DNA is TGTGCCAGCCGGGCCTACGGGGACGTGGAGACCCAGTACTTC. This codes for CASRAYGDVETQYF.